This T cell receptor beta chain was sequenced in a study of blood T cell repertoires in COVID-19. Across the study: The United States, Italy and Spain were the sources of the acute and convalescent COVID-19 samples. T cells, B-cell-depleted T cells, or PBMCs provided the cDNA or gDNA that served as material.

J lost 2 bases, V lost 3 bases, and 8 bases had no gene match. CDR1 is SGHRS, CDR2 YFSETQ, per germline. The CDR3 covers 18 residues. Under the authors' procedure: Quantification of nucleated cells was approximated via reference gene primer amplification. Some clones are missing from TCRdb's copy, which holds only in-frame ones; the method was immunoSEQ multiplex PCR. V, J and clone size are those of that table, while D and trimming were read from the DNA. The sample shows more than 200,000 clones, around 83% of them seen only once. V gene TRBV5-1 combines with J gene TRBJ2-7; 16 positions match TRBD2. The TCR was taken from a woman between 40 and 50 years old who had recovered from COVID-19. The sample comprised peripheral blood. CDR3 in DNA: TGCGCCAGCAGCTATGGGACTAGCGGGGGGGTTCGCCCCTACGAGCAGTACTTC. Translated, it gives CASSYGTSGGVRPYEQYF.